This passage covers 25 T cell receptor beta chains from one sample sequenced in a study of CD8 T cells in Susac syndrome. RNA amounts of about 0.5 to 1 ug underwent reverse transcription with random hexamers. TCRdb re-analysed the immunoSEQ multiplex PCR reads in MiXCR, keeping a single row per CDR3 protein. The sample contains 140,000 to 150,000 distinct CDR3 sequences, 90% to 96% of which appear only once. Sequenced material: CD4+ T cells from PBMCs. These receptors were taken from a human donor with Susac syndrome.

The chain combines TRBV7-2 with TRBJ2-7; 7 bases fit TRBD2. Trimming cost V 4 bases and J 3 bases; bases outside gene matches: 3. The V gene's germline CDR1 is SGHTA and CDR2 FQGNSA. The CDR3 is 13 residues long. The CDR3 protein is CASSSTSLYEQYF. The CDR3 DNA sequence: TGTGCCAGCAGCTCGACTAGCCTCTACGAGCAGTACTTC.

This clonotype is a singleton in its sample. The rearrangement links TRBV20-1 to TRBJ1-6, with TRBD1 identical over 7 bases. The germline gives CDR1 DFQATT, CDR2 SNEGSKA (reference sequence). The CDR3 has 14 residues. V gave up 3 bases and J gave up 10 bases; unmatched junction bases: 9. DNA of the CDR3: TGCAGTGCTAGTTCGGGGACAGTAGGGTCACCCCTCCACTTT. Translation: CSASSGTVGSPLHF.

A remark on this clonotype: The junction departs from germline at one end; a sequencing error may be responsible. V usage is TRBV28 and J usage is TRBJ2-1; D gene ambiguous. Germline CDR1 and CDR2: MDHEN and SYDVKM. This CDR3 has 11 residues. CDR3 coding DNA: TGTGCCAGCAGTTTATTGTCTACAAAGATCTTC. It translates to CASSLLSTKIF.

The rearrangement uses TRBV25-1 and TRBJ2-7; D remains ambiguous. The CDR3 is 11 residues long. Trimming stripped 3 bases from V and 6 bases from J, with 6 bases between. CDR1 is MGHDK, CDR2 SYGVNS, per germline. CDR3 loop: CASSDGREQYF. The CDR3 DNA is TGTGCCAGCAGTGATGGGCGCGAGCAGTACTTC.

The chain employs TRBV20-1 and TRBJ1-2; D is possibly TRBD1 (5 bases). Trimming cost V 6 bases and J 0 bases, with 14 bases left between them. CDR1 is DFQATT and CDR2 is SNEGSKA in the germline V gene (reference sequence). This CDR3 has 14 residues. CDR3 region: CSAPGEGTNYGYTF. CDR3 nucleotides: TGCAGTGCCCCGGGGGAGGGAACTAACTATGGCTACACCTTC.

The V and J genes are TRBV29-1 and TRBJ2-3; D tentatively reads TRBD1 or TRBD2 (5 bases each). There are 13 residues in the CDR3. V lost 2 bases, J lost 5 bases, and 11 bases lay in between. The germline V gene has CDR1 SQVTM and CDR2 ANQGSEA. CDR3: CSVERGVGDTQYF. The CDR3 DNA reads TGCAGCGTTGAAAGGGGAGTGGGAGATACGCAGTATTTT.

This clonotype was observed a single time. The rearrangement uses TRBV27 and TRBJ2-4; 12 nucleotides align to TRBD2. The V gene's germline CDR1 is MNHEY and CDR2 SMNVEV (reference sequence). This CDR3 comprises 14 residues. J gave up 9 bases and V 6 bases, and 6 bases lay outside the gene matches. The CDR3 sequence: CASSSGLAGGIQYF. Written as DNA, the CDR3 is TGTGCCAGCAGCTCGGGACTAGCGGGTGGCATTCAGTACTTC.

This chain joins TRBV28 and TRBJ2-7; 7 bases match TRBD2. V lost 1 base and J lost 12; bases outside the gene matches: 6. The length of the CDR3 is 12 residues. Germline CDR1 reads MDHEN; CDR2 reads SYDVKM. CDR3 sequence (DNA): TGTGCCAGCAGTTTATCCCCCGGGACTACGTACTTC. It encodes CASSLSPGTTYF.

V and J are TRBV4-1 and TRBJ2-7; either TRBD1 or TRBD2 may supply D (5 bases each). This CDR3 is built from 13 residues. V was shortened by 6 bases and J by 6 bases, with 15 bases between the two germline ends. Germline V gives CDR1 MGHRA, CDR2 YSYEKL. The CDR3 spells CASSGREWFEQYF. The DNA of the CDR3 is TGCGCCAGCAGTGGCAGGGAGTGGTTCGAGCAGTACTTC.

The chain recombines TRBV29-1 with TRBJ2-7; D might be TRBD2 (6 bases). CDR3 length: 13 residues. V lost 7 bases and J lost 1, with 14 bases in between. CDR1 and CDR2 from the germline V gene are SQVTM and ANQGSEA. For the CDR3, the DNA is TGCAGCGGGAGGTTCGGGGGATCCTACGAGCAGTACTTC. It specifies CSGRFGGSYEQYF.

This chain joins TRBV4-1 and TRBJ2-1, with 8 bases matching TRBD2. CDR1 MGHRA and CDR2 YSYEKL come from the germline V gene. V was clipped by 1 base and J by 4 bases; unmatched bases: 6. CDR3 length equals 16 residues. The CDR3 nucleotides are TGCGCCAGCAGCCAAGGCTCTAGCGGGCTATACAATGAGCAGTTCTTC. It is translated as CASSQGSSGLYNEQFF.

This chain links TRBV20-1 with TRBJ2-1; D remains ambiguous. Germline V gives CDR1 DFQATT, CDR2 SNEGSKA (reference sequence). CDR3 length equals 12 residues. Trimming shortened V by 6 bases and J by 10 bases, and 16 bases separated the two germline ends. Here the CDR3 reads CSALGHGREQFF. CDR3 sequence (DNA): TGCAGTGCCCTGGGCCACGGTCGGGAGCAGTTCTTC.

This clonotype showed up just once. This sequence joins TRBV21-1 and TRBJ2-7; the table's D call of TRBD1 was not tested on the DNA. TRBV21-1 is a pseudogene locus. The CDR3 spans 15 residues. For the CDR3, the DNA is TGTGCCAGCAGCAATTGGAACAGGTACTCCTACGAGCAGTACTTC. This gives the protein CASSNWNRYSYEQYF.

The V call is TRBV7-9, the J call TRBJ1-2; the match to TRBD1 covers 9 bases. Per germline, CDR1 SEHNR and CDR2 FQNEAQ (reference sequence). This CDR3 has 15 residues. V shed 4 bases, J shed 4 bases, and the junction held 7 bases outside the gene matches. The CDR3 spells CASSSVGQGTYGYTF. In nucleotides, the CDR3 is TGTGCCAGCAGCTCGGTTGGACAGGGGACCTATGGCTACACCTTC.

The J gene is TRBJ1-1, the V gene TRBV3-1; D might be TRBD1 (6 bases). Looked up from germline, CDR1 is LGHDT and CDR2 is YNNKEL (reference sequence). The CDR3 is 13 residues long. Deletions cut 1 base from V and 10 bases from J, with 13 bases between. The CDR3 loop is CASSQVGTIGAFF. For the CDR3, the DNA is TGTGCCAGCAGCCAAGTGGGGACAATAGGAGCTTTCTTT.

This chain uses TRBV5-6 with TRBJ2-1; D is undetermined. V was trimmed by 2 bases and J by 2 bases, leaving 11 bases between them. Per the germline V gene, CDR1 is SGHDT and CDR2 is YYEEEE. The length of the CDR3 is 15 residues. For the CDR3, the DNA is TGTGCCAGCAGCTTCAGGAGTGGGACCTACAATGAGCAGTTCTTC. Protein: CASSFRSGTYNEQFF. Combining the CDR3 with reference TRBV5-6 and TRBJ2-1 gives the whole variable domain DAGVTQSPTHLIKTRGQQVTLRCSPKSGHDTVSWYQQALGQGPQFIFQYYEEEERQRGNFPDRFSGHQFPNYSSELNVNALLLGDSALYLCASSFRSGTYNEQFFGPGTRLTVL.

The V and J genes are TRBV7-3 and TRBJ2-4; the D call may be TRBD1 or TRBD2 (5 bases each). The CDR3 has 16 amino acids. From germline, CDR1 is SGHTA and CDR2 FQGTGA. With 0 bases removed from V and 1 base from J, the gap between germline ends came to 10 bases. The DNA of the CDR3 is TGTGCCAGCAGCTTAACGGGGACGGCGGCCAAAAACATTCAGTACTTC. The encoded protein is CASSLTGTAAKNIQYF.

The chain joins TRBV29-1 to TRBJ2-5; 9 bases line up with TRBD1. CDR3 length equals 14 residues. J lost 5 bases, V lost 5 bases, and 9 bases had no gene match. Looked up from germline, CDR1 is SQVTM and CDR2 is ANQGSEA. This CDR3 reads CSVRHRGRMETQYF. DNA of the CDR3: TGCAGCGTTCGCCACAGGGGGCGCATGGAGACCCAGTACTTC.

This clonotype is a singleton in its sample. The CDR3 region is CSVGGRTDTQYF. As DNA, the CDR3 is TGCAGTGTCGGCGGGAGGACAGATACGCAGTATTTT. The chain employs TRBV20-1 and TRBJ2-3; 8 bases match TRBD2. The V gene end was trimmed by 7 bases and the J gene end by 3 bases; junction bases not matched to a gene: 3. There are 12 residues in the CDR3. Germline V gives CDR1 DFQATT, CDR2 SNEGSKA (reference sequence).

The V call is TRBV20-1, the J call TRBJ1-6, with 7 bases that match TRBD1. The length of the CDR3 is 13 residues. Trimming cost V 3 bases and J 14 bases; bases outside gene matches: 10. From germline, CDR1 is DFQATT and CDR2 SNEGSKA (reference sequence). CDR3 DNA sequence: TGCAGTGCTAGCGAGGGGGCGAGAGGGGCCCTCCACTTT. This translates into CSASEGARGALHF.

The gene calls are TRBV18 and TRBJ1-3; TRBD1 is a possible D gene (5 bases). From germline, CDR1 is KGHSH and CDR2 LQKENI. Trimming took 2 bases from V and 4 from J, leaving 9 bases between them. CDR3 length: 14 residues. CDR3 region: CASSPVGTGNTIYF. The CDR3 DNA sequence: TGTGCCAGCTCACCAGTCGGGACGGGAAACACCATATATTTT. The complete variable domain, with remaining parts taken from reference TRBV18 and TRBJ1-3, reads NAGVMQNPRHLVRRRGQEARLRCSPMKGHSHVYWYRQLPEEGLKFMVYLQKENIIDESGMPKERFSAEFPKEGPSILRIQQVVRGDSAAYFCASSPVGTGNTIYFGEGSWLTVV.

The chain combines TRBV28 with TRBJ2-5; D is possibly TRBD2 (6 bases). The germline V and J ends were trimmed by 8 bases and 4 bases, with 17 bases remaining between them. The CDR3 extends over 14 amino acids. CDR1 is MDHEN, CDR2 SYDVKM, per germline. CDR3 nucleotides: TGTGCCAGCTGGGGACTGGGGCATGGAGAGACCCAGTACTTC. Residues: CASWGLGHGETQYF. The full variable domain, in which reference TRBV28 and TRBJ2-5 provide the parts outside the CDR3, is DVKVTQSSRYLVKRTGEKVFLECVQDMDHENMFWYRQDPGLGLRLIYFSYDVKMKEKGDIPEGYSVSREKKERFSLILESASTNQTSMYLCASWGLGHGETQYFGPGTRLLVL.

The rearrangement joins TRBV18 to TRBJ2-3, with 9 bases matching TRBD2. The CDR3 extends over 16 amino acids. CDR1 KGHSH and CDR2 LQKENI come from the germline V gene. Unmatched junction bases numbered 3, after V lost 1 base and J lost 1 base. The CDR3 spells CASSPLAGVGTDTQYF. The CDR3 DNA reads TGTGCCAGCTCACCACTAGCGGGGGTGGGCACAGATACGCAGTATTTT.

V is TRBV7-9 and J is TRBJ2-7, with 9 bases that match TRBD2. Germline V gives CDR1 SEHNR, CDR2 FQNEAQ (reference sequence). Trimming at V came to 4 bases and at J to 3 bases, leaving 13 bases not matched to a gene. This CDR3 spans 17 amino acids. The CDR3: CASSSLAGQREDYEQYF. The CDR3 region has the DNA TGTGCCAGCAGCTCATTAGCCGGTCAGCGGGAGGACTACGAGCAGTACTTC.

The genes are TRBV4-1 and TRBJ1-2, with a tentative D call TRBD1 (5 bases). Trimming removed 0 bases at V and 4 bases at J, with 15 bases between. The CDR3 runs to 16 residues. Germline V gene sequence: CDR1 MGHRA, CDR2 YSYEKL. The CDR3 is CASSQETVVNLYGYTF. The CDR3 nucleotides are TGCGCCAGCAGCCAAGAGACAGTCGTCAACCTCTATGGCTACACCTTC.